Listed below are T cell receptor beta chains from one sample, sequenced in a study of blood T cell repertoires in COVID-19. Produced via immunoSEQ multiplex PCR; TCRdb's table is partial and in-frame only. This sample carries 350,000 to 400,000 clones, over 75% of them seen once, and the ten largest clones take more than 0.9%. The sample was PBMCs or T cells enriched from blood (not recorded which). The receptors were sampled from a woman aged 25-40 years with acute COVID-19. CDR3s include the opening cysteine and the closing phenylalanine or tryptophan. D genes are given only for firm matches. Clone size is shown for a subset of rows, as once, few, many or a class of expanded clone.

V: TRBV24-1; size: -; J: TRBJ1-2; D: -; CDR3: CATSDPAEGYGYTF; DNA: TGTGCCACCAGTGACCCGGCGGAGGGGTATGGCTACACCTTC
V: TRBV12-5; size: -; J: TRBJ2-7; D: -; CDR3: CASGFTGHYEQYF; DNA: TGTGCTAGTGGTTTTACAGGGCACTACGAGCAGTACTTC
V: TRBV6-2/TRBV6-3; size: -; J: TRBJ1-2; D: -; CDR3: CASSLQGNYGYTF; DNA: TGTGCCAGCAGCCTCCAGGGTAACTATGGCTACACCTTC
V: TRBV28; size: -; J: TRBJ2-7; D: -; CDR3: CASSLPLTISYEQYF; DNA: TGTGCCAGCAGTTTACCCCTCACAATCTCCTACGAGCAGTACTTC
V: TRBV6-5; size: few; J: TRBJ1-2; D: TRBD1; CDR3: CASSYDRDWDYGYTF; DNA: TGTGCCAGCAGTTACGACAGGGACTGGGACTATGGCTACACCTTC
V: TRBV27; size: -; J: TRBJ1-1; D: -; CDR3: CASSMRQFQDTEAFF; DNA: TGTGCCAGCAGCATGCGCCAATTTCAGGACACTGAAGCTTTCTTT
V: TRBV7-3; size: -; J: TRBJ1-1; D: -; CDR3: CASSPGQNTEAFF; DNA: TGTGCCAGCAGCCCTGGACAGAACACTGAAGCTTTCTTT
V: TRBV21-1; size: -; J: TRBJ1-5; D: -; CDR3: CASSPRPEFRDQPQHF; DNA: TGTGCCAGCTCCCCACGACCGGAATTCAGGGATCAGCCCCAGCATTTT
V: TRBV19; size: once; J: TRBJ1-3; D: TRBD1; CDR3: CASSIARAGTGGAVDTIYF; DNA: TGTGCCAGTAGTATAGCACGCGCCGGGACAGGGGGCGCCGTGGACACCATATATTTT
V: TRBV11-2; size: -; J: TRBJ1-1; D: TRBD1; CDR3: CASRTQGDTEAFF; DNA: TGTGCCAGCAGGACACAGGGGGACACTGAAGCTTTCTTT
V: TRBV6-5; size: -; J: TRBJ1-1; D: -; CDR3: CASTQTGGKAFF; DNA: TGTGCCAGCACCCAAACGGGGGGCAAGGCTTTCTTT
V: TRBV4-2; size: once; J: TRBJ1-6; D: TRBD1; CDR3: CASSQEVGWGTAPLHF; DNA: TGTGCCAGCAGCCAAGAGGTTGGTTGGGGGACAGCTCCCCTCCACTTT
V: TRBV23-1; size: -; J: TRBJ1-2; D: -; CDR3: CASSMDRDTHSPFYGYTF; DNA: TGCGCCAGCAGCATGGACCGGGACACCCATAGCCCCTTCTATGGCTACACCTTC
V: TRBV12-3/TRBV12-4; size: once; J: TRBJ2-1; D: -; CDR3: CASSLLATEEFF; DNA: TGTGCCAGCAGTTTACTGGCTACCGAGGAGTTCTTC
V: TRBV19; size: -; J: TRBJ2-6; D: TRBD1; CDR3: CASSPLGAGGRTGANVLTF; DNA: TGTGCCAGTAGTCCCCTCGGGGCAGGGGGCAGAACTGGGGCCAACGTCCTGACTTTC
V: TRBV3-1/TRBV3-2; size: -; J: TRBJ2-6; D: -; CDR3: CASSQDQGANVLTF; DNA: TGTGCCAGCAGCCAAGATCAGGGCGCCAACGTCCTGACTTTC
V: TRBV19; size: -; J: TRBJ2-7; D: TRBD1; CDR3: CASKTQGAGEQYF; DNA: TGTGCCAGTAAAACCCAGGGGGCAGGGGAGCAGTACTTC
V: TRBV5-1; size: -; J: TRBJ1-3; D: -; CDR3: CASSLAQRAGNTIYF; DNA: TGCGCCAGCAGCTTGGCCCAGAGGGCTGGAAACACCATATATTTT
V: TRBV20-1; size: -; J: TRBJ1-1; D: -; CDR3: CSARGAGEAFF; DNA: TGCAGTGCTAGGGGTGCAGGGGAAGCTTTCTTT
V: TRBV20-1; size: -; J: TRBJ2-1; D: TRBD1; CDR3: CSASDPGQGVDEQFF; DNA: TGCAGTGCTAGTGACCCGGGACAGGGTGTCGATGAGCAGTTCTTC
V: TRBV19; size: -; J: TRBJ1-5; D: TRBD1; CDR3: CASTRTGDGRNQPQHF; DNA: TGTGCCAGTACCCGAACAGGGGATGGGCGCAATCAGCCCCAGCATTTT
V: TRBV19; size: -; J: TRBJ1-1; D: -; CDR3: CASTYRSGRDKGGNTEAFF; DNA: TGTGCCAGTACTTATAGATCTGGGAGGGACAAGGGGGGGAACACTGAAGCTTTCTTT
V: TRBV21-1; size: -; J: TRBJ1-5; D: -; CDR3: CASSNKDSPIRDSNSNQPQHF; DNA: TGTGCCAGCAGCAATAAAGATTCCCCAATTAGGGACTCGAATAGCAATCAGCCCCAGCATTTT
V: TRBV14; size: -; J: TRBJ1-2; D: -; CDR3: CASSPPHKGVRGYTF; DNA: TGTGCCAGCAGCCCCCCGCACAAGGGGGTGCGTGGCTACACCTTC
V: TRBV5-1; size: -; J: TRBJ1-3; D: -; CDR3: CASSLEADTNTIYF; DNA: TGCGCCAGCAGCTTGGAGGCAGACACTAACACCATATATTTT
V: TRBV2; size: -; J: TRBJ2-2; D: -; CDR3: CASRDRLNTGELFF; DNA: TGTGCCAGCAGGGACAGACTGAACACCGGGGAGCTGTTTTTT
V: TRBV4-3; size: -; J: TRBJ1-4; D: TRBD1; CDR3: CASSRGTEGGEKLFF; DNA: TGCGCCAGCAGCCGAGGGACAGAGGGCGGTGAAAAACTGTTTTTT
V: TRBV9; size: -; J: TRBJ2-7; D: -; CDR3: CASRGLSGEQYF; DNA: TGTGCCAGCAGGGGACTCTCAGGAGAGCAGTACTTC
V: TRBV5-1; size: -; J: TRBJ1-1; D: -; CDR3: CASSPTGRNTEAFF; DNA: TGCGCCAGCAGCCCAACAGGAAGAAACACTGAAGCTTTCTTT
V: TRBV7-2; size: -; J: TRBJ1-4; D: TRBD1; CDR3: CASSSQGATNEKLFF; DNA: TGTGCCAGCAGTTCGCAGGGGGCAACTAATGAAAAACTGTTTTTT
V: TRBV11-2; size: -; J: TRBJ1-2; D: TRBD1; CDR3: CASSLGTGGYYGYTF; DNA: TGTGCCAGCAGCTTAGGGACAGGGGGCTACTATGGCTACACCTTC